These 25 T cell receptor beta chains were sequenced from one sample in a study of cytomegalovirus exposure and HLA in healthy donors. The PCR ran on 60 Vbeta and 13 Jbeta primers. Profiling relied on immunoSEQ multiplex PCR, and the TCRdb table lists in-frame clones only, not all of them. The repertoire includes about 150,000 clones, about 70% of them detected once, and about 2.2% sits in the top ten. The sample was PBMCs. These receptors were collected from a woman between 55 and 75 years old in good health and CMV-seropositive.

The V and J genes are TRBV4-1 and TRBJ1-2; D uncertain. Germline values: CDR1 MGHRA, CDR2 YSYEKL. The germline V and J ends were trimmed by 4 bases and 0 bases, with 12 bases remaining between them. The CDR3 spans 15 residues. CDR3 coding DNA: TGCGCCAGCAGCCCGTGGGCCCAAGCTAACTATGGCTACACCTTC. This gives the protein CASSPWAQANYGYTF.

V is TRBV25-1 and J is TRBJ2-5, with 12 bases that match TRBD2. Trimming cost V 2 bases and J 4 bases; bases outside gene matches: 5. This CDR3 region has 16 residues. In germline, CDR1 is MGHDK, CDR2 SYGVNS. CDR3 sequence (DNA): TGTGCCAGCAGTGAAAGACTAGCGGGAGCCAGAGAGACCCAGTACTTC. As protein: CASSERLAGARETQYF.

This clone has only a few counts. The J gene is TRBJ1-4, the V gene TRBV6-1; a weak D match, TRBD1 (5 bases). The CDR3 is 14 residues long. The V gene lost 6 bases and the J gene lost 3 bases, with 11 bases spanning the gap. Germline assignment: CDR1 MNHNS and CDR2 SASEGT. CDR3 DNA: TGTGCCAGCAGCCAGGGTTTATCTAATGAAAAACTGTTTTTT. Encoded protein: CASSQGLSNEKLFF.

This chain joins TRBV28 and TRBJ1-2; D call uncertain. The CDR3 consists of 13 residues. V was shortened by 3 bases and J by 3 bases, with 8 bases between the two germline ends. CDR1 and CDR2 from the germline V gene are MDHEN and SYDVKM. The CDR3 coding sequence is TGTGCCAGCAGTTTGCCTCGAGACTATGGCTACACCTTC. Its translation: CASSLPRDYGYTF.

This clone was picked up a small number of times. The chain carries TRBV2 and TRBJ2-5; 12 nucleotides align to TRBD2. The V gene's germline CDR1 is SNHLY and CDR2 FYNNEI. This CDR3 is built from 16 residues. V was pared by 0 bases and J by 7 bases, with 6 bases of the junction left unmatched. The DNA of the CDR3 is TGTGCCAGCAGTGAAGCGACTAGCGGGAGTTGGAGGACCCAGTACTTC. This sequence encodes CASSEATSGSWRTQYF.

The V gene is TRBV28, the J gene TRBJ1-5; perhaps TRBD1 as D (5 bases). V dropped 3 bases and J dropped 2 bases, with 8 bases sitting between them. From germline, CDR1 is MDHEN and CDR2 SYDVKM. This CDR3 spans 14 amino acids. The CDR3 coding sequence is TGTGCCAGCAGTTTGACAGCTCGCAATCAGCCCCAGCATTTT. The encoded protein is CASSLTARNQPQHF.

This chain links TRBV5-1 with TRBJ2-5; maybe TRBD2 (6 bases). CDR1 and CDR2 from the germline V gene are SGHRS and YFSETQ. The CDR3 covers 13 residues. V lost 4 bases to trimming and J lost 5 bases, with 12 bases between them. The CDR3 loop is CASSPGRRETQYF. CDR3 DNA: TGCGCCAGCAGCCCCGGGAGAAGGGAGACCCAGTACTTC.

The chain links TRBV2 to TRBJ1-2, with no clear D. From germline, CDR1 is SNHLY and CDR2 FYNNEI. CDR3 size: 13 residues. Trimming shortened V by 6 bases and J by 6 bases, and 14 bases separated the two germline ends. The chain's CDR3 is CASSRVEGDGYTF. The CDR3 DNA reads as TGTGCCAGCAGCCGGGTGGAAGGCGATGGCTACACCTTC.

V usage is TRBV27 and J usage is TRBJ2-5, with D possibly being TRBD2 (5 bases). The germline V and J ends were trimmed by 4 bases and 2 bases, with 8 bases remaining between them. The CDR3 has 13 amino acids. CDR1 MNHEY and CDR2 SMNVEV come from the germline V gene (reference sequence). CDR3 in amino acids: CASSSRGQETQYF. The CDR3 DNA reads TGTGCCAGCAGTTCCCGCGGGCAAGAGACCCAGTACTTC.

The gene calls are TRBV6-5 and TRBJ1-2, with TRBD1 matching over 8 bases. The J segment lost 4 bases and the V segment lost 5 bases, leaving 9 bases of the junction unmatched. The CDR3 contains 15 residues. Germline-derived CDR1 and CDR2 are MNHEY and SVGAGI. The CDR3 DNA sequence: TGTGCCAGCAGTACGCAGGGGGCGCGGGGCTATGGCTACACCTTC. Its translation: CASSTQGARGYGYTF.

In the case of this clone: Relative to the germline gene, one junction end is altered; a read error may explain this. This sequence joins TRBV5-6 and TRBJ1-1, with D possibly TRBD1 on 5 matching bases. CDR1 and CDR2 (germline): SGHDT, YYEEEE. The CDR3 runs 13 residues. The CDR3 nucleotides are TGTGCCAGCAGCCTGATCTCCGGGACTGAAACTTTCTTT. It translates to CASSLISGTETFF.

The rearrangement joins TRBV5-4 to TRBJ2-1, with 7 bases that match TRBD2. This CDR3 has 15 residues. Germline V lookup: CDR1 SGHNT, CDR2 YYREEE (reference sequence). Trimming cost V 4 bases and J 2 bases; bases outside gene matches: 6. CDR3 coding DNA: TGTGCCAGCAGCGAAACTAGCGACACCTACAATGAGCAGTTCTTC. Translated: CASSETSDTYNEQFF.

This clone was counted a few times. The genes are TRBV7-2 and TRBJ1-5; 8 bases map to TRBD1. CDR3 length equals 13 residues. Per germline, CDR1 SGHTA and CDR2 FQGNSA. Unmatched junction bases numbered 4, after V lost 5 bases and J lost 7 bases. The CDR3 here is CASSRDRMQPQHF. CDR3 sequence (DNA): TGTGCCAGCAGCCGGGACAGGATGCAGCCCCAGCATTTT.

The CDR3 loop reads CASSLISSGSYNEQFF. Written as DNA, the CDR3 is TGCGCCAGCAGTTTAATTTCTAGCGGCTCCTACAATGAGCAGTTCTTC. This chain joins TRBV5-1 and TRBJ2-1, with 7 bases lining up with TRBD2. The CDR3 has 16 amino acids. CDR1 SGHRS and CDR2 YFSETQ come from the germline V gene. V shed 5 bases, J shed 0 bases, and the junction held 8 bases outside the gene matches.

In the case of this clone: Other DNA sequences in the sample encode the same CDR3. This rearrangement joins TRBV30 to TRBJ1-2; TRBD1 aligns across 10 bases. Germline V gives CDR1 GTSNPN, CDR2 SVGIG (reference sequence). J gave up 7 bases and V 5 bases, and 16 bases lay outside the gene matches. The CDR3 length is 16 residues. CDR3 bases: TGTGCCTGGGATCCTGCGACAGGGGGCGCGGTCCTTGGCTACACCTTC. Protein sequence: CAWDPATGGAVLGYTF.

This clone was seen a handful of times. V usage is TRBV5-1 and J usage is TRBJ2-5, with TRBD2 identical over 8 bases. Germline lookup yields CDR1 SGHRS and CDR2 YFSETQ. The CDR3 consists of 15 residues. V trimming: 4 bases; J trimming: 6 bases; junction bases outside the gene matches: 11. The CDR3 spells CASSPSGLEEKTQYF. The CDR3 DNA reads TGCGCCAGCAGCCCCTCGGGACTAGAGGAGAAGACCCAGTACTTC.

This clone was detected a few times. The V gene is TRBV15, the J gene TRBJ1-4; D is uncertain. Per the germline V gene, CDR1 is LNHNV and CDR2 is YYDKDF (reference sequence). The V gene lost 4 bases and the J gene lost 8 bases, with 11 bases spanning the gap. The CDR3 covers 13 residues. The CDR3 loop is CATSIPGGEKLFF. CDR3 DNA sequence: TGTGCCACCAGCATTCCAGGAGGAGAAAAACTGTTTTTT.

This clone showed up just a few times. V usage is TRBV5-1 and J usage is TRBJ1-1, with 8 bases fitting TRBD1. The V gene's germline CDR1 is SGHRS and CDR2 YFSETQ. V lost 4 bases to trimming and J lost 5 bases; unmatched junction nucleotides: 7. The CDR3 length is 14 residues. The CDR3 spells CASSAQGGWTEAFF. The CDR3 nucleotides read TGCGCCAGCAGCGCACAGGGGGGGTGGACTGAAGCTTTCTTT.

V usage is TRBV7-2 and J usage is TRBJ1-4; D remains ambiguous. Germline-derived CDR1 and CDR2 are SGHTA and FQGNSA. Trimming took 5 bases from V and 0 from J, leaving 10 bases between them. This CDR3 region has 15 residues. The CDR3 sequence: CASSRSFATNEKLFF. In nucleotides, the CDR3 is TGTGCCAGCAGCCGGTCCTTCGCAACTAATGAAAAACTGTTTTTT.

The V call is TRBV7-9, the J call TRBJ2-3; D is uncertain. This CDR3 region has 12 residues. Germline V gives CDR1 SEHNR, CDR2 FQNEAQ (reference sequence). V lost 2 bases, J lost 5 bases, and 5 bases lay in between. CDR3 protein: CASSLQKDTQYF. As DNA, the CDR3 is TGTGCCAGCAGCTTACAAAAAGATACGCAGTATTTT.

This rearrangement joins TRBV5-1 to TRBJ2-1; TRBD1 matches at 7 bases. This CDR3 comprises 15 residues. The ends lost 3 bases at V and 7 bases at J; junction bases unmatched: 10. From germline, CDR1 is SGHRS and CDR2 YFSETQ. CDR3 amino acids: CASSWEGGSGNEQFF. CDR3 nucleotides: TGCGCCAGCAGCTGGGAAGGGGGCTCAGGGAATGAGCAGTTCTTC.

Here the CDR3 DNA reads TGTGCCAGTAGGATTGGGACAGCCACCAATCAGCCCCAGCATTTT. Protein sequence: CASRIGTATNQPQHF. The genes are TRBV19 and TRBJ1-5, with 7 bases fitting TRBD1. Germline V CDR1 and CDR2: LNHDA, SQIVND (reference sequence). V lost 6 bases and J lost 3; bases outside the gene matches: 8. This CDR3 is built from 15 residues.

This clone was detected once. Written as DNA, the CDR3 is TGTGCCAGCATCGAAGCGGGGGGGTCCTATGGCTACACCTTC. It specifies CASIEAGGSYGYTF. The chain joins TRBV28 to TRBJ1-2, with TRBD1 as a possible D gene (5 bases). Germline V gene data show CDR1 as MDHEN and CDR2 as SYDVKM. This CDR3 is built from 14 residues. Trimming stripped 7 bases from V and 4 bases from J, with 16 bases between.

The rearrangement links TRBV30 to TRBJ2-7; a possible D gene is TRBD1 (5 bases). Trimming took off 0 bases at V and 12 bases at J, with 9 bases between the two ends. The CDR3 covers 10 residues. The V gene's germline CDR1 is GTSNPN and CDR2 SVGIG (reference sequence). CDR3 nucleotides: TGTGCCTGGAGTGTAGGGGAAGTGTACTTC. Its protein is CAWSVGEVYF.

In its sample, this clone was seen a few times. The gene calls are TRBV11-2 and TRBJ2-2, with a weak D call TRBD2 (5 bases). Between the trimmed V and J ends, which lost 3 bases and 7 bases, there was a span of 18 bases. Germline values: CDR1 SGHAT, CDR2 FQNNGV. CDR3 length: 16 residues. CDR3 nucleotides: TGTGCCAGCAGCTTTGGTGGAGGAATCGGAGACGGGGAGCTGTTTTTT. It is translated as CASSFGGGIGDGELFF.